This T cell receptor (beta chain) was captured by sequencing in a study of identical twins. The V gene's germline CDR1 is LGHDT and CDR2 YNNKEL (reference sequence). The V gene end was trimmed by 3 bases and the J gene end by 3 bases; junction bases not matched to a gene: 7. The CDR3 is 17 amino acids. Healthy Caucasians provided all donations. Template switching added a universal primer site, and cDNA bore unique molecular identifiers. TCRdb independently ran MiXCR on the 5' RACE reads; one entry per CDR3 protein. The sample yields about 570,000 distinct CDR3 sequences, around a tenth seen once. General study points: Partly confounded zero-insertion analyses could result from invariant MAIT and iNKT cells. High-abundance cord blood beta clonotypes had fewer insertions; memory repertoires showed none.

A few counts support this clonotype. Its antigen is not known. The same specimen was also included in a second study, on yellow fever vaccine responses in identical twins.

This clonotype originated in a woman between 18 and 29 years old in good health. Input material: PBMCs. The chain recombines TRBV3-1 with TRBJ2-2, with 10 nucleotides matching TRBD1. CDR3 sequence: CASSHDPGTGDTGELFF. CDR3 sequence (DNA): TGTGCCAGCAGCCATGATCCCGGGACAGGGGACACCGGGGAGCTGTTTTTT.